This T cell receptor beta chain is drawn from a study of blood T cell repertoires in COVID-19. About the research overall: Samples came from the United States, Italy and Spain, spanning acute and convalescent COVID-19.

In the original processing: The authors estimated nucleated cell counts from reference gene primer amplification. Repertoires were generated with immunoSEQ multiplex PCR, while TCRdb's copy carries only in-frame clones and drops some. The D gene and trimming were derived from the DNA, and the V and J assignments and clone size from that table. The sample lists about 200,000 clones, 65% to 90% seen once, with roughly 4.1% in the top ten. The sequence derives from a man aged 50 or older with acute or convalescent COVID-19. The material sequenced was peripheral blood.

This chain's CDR3 is CASSYSRDRGLGEAFF. CDR3 nucleotide sequence: TGCGCCAGCAGCTACTCCCGGGACAGGGGTCTGGGTGAAGCTTTCTTT. The chain links TRBV10-1 to TRBJ1-1, with 10 bases that match TRBD1. The germline V gene has CDR1 WNHNN and CDR2 SYGVQD (reference sequence). Trimming at V came to 6 bases and at J to 7 bases, leaving 14 bases not matched to a gene. CDR3 length: 16 residues.